This is a list of T cell receptor beta chains from one sample in a study of T cells after yellow fever vaccination. One entry per CDR3 protein results from TCRdb running MiXCR on the 5' RACE reads. This table holds about 320,000 distinct CDR3 sequences, approximately 4% found once. This specimen was PBMCs, taken 15 days after the yellow fever booster vaccination. The receptors originated from a man aged 18-30 years who received the YFV17D yellow fever vaccine. Both conserved end residues are trimmed from each CDR3.

>11|TRBJ1-1|TRBV7-8
ASSSPRGLEAF
>13|TRBJ2-1|TRBV7-3
ASSQTSGSYNEQF
>13|TRBJ2-2|TRBV12-3/TRBV12-4
ASRSRSLNTGELF
>13|TRBJ1-2|TRBV5-1
ASSSAMGTADGYT
>13|TRBJ1-5|TRBV4-3
ASSQDWSVNQPQH
>13|TRBJ1-5|TRBV15
ATSRAPSGGQPQH
>13|TRBJ2-5|TRBV19
ATTISGRWGETQY
>14|TRBJ2-7|TRBV10-3
AISEYRTGRSYEQY
>14|TRBJ1-1|TRBV5-1
ASSGSRRGLNTEAF
>13|TRBJ2-3|TRBV11-2
ASSLRVAWTDTQY
>13|TRBJ1-1|TRBV6-5
ASSYVGRGNTEAF
>12|TRBJ1-1|TRBV27
ASRQTVLLAEAF